At least ten counts were recorded for the clone carrying this T cell receptor (beta chain). Antigen specificity is unknown. An end of the junction differs from the germline gene, which may be a read error. A second PCR of roughly 6 to 12 cycles used a sample-barcoded 5' primer and a J-beta primer mix. TCRdb called the 5' RACE reads again in MiXCR, with one record for every CDR3 protein. The sample has roughly 500,000 distinct CDR3 sequences; approximately 27% are singletons. Germline V CDR1 and CDR2: SGDLS, YYNGEE. This CDR3 has 16 amino acids. These data originate in a study of blood T cells in healthy people across ages. The study's findings and limits: Naive T cell percentage and TCR beta diversity correlated strongly.

This chain links TRBV9 with TRBJ2-1, with 9 bases fitting TRBD2. The sample consisted of blood. The sequence was collected from a woman in her seventies in good health. CDR3 in DNA: TGTGCCAGCAGCACCCTCGGCGGGGGGGCCAGCAATGTGCAGTTCTTC. This sequence encodes CASSTLGGGASNVQFF. The whole variable domain, remainder taken from reference TRBV9 and TRBJ2-1, is DSGVTQTPKHLITATGQRVTLRCSPRSGDLSVYWYQQSLDQGLQFLIQYYNGEERAKGNILERFSAQQFPDLHSELNLSSLELGDSALYFCASSTLGGGASNVQFFGPGTRLTVL.